This T cell receptor beta chain was recorded in a study of OX40 agonist ivuxolimab in advanced cancers. The repertoire was sequenced with immunoSEQ multiplex PCR; TCRdb's copy has only in-frame clones and lacks some. Found here are 98,000 or so clones, around 85% of them singletons; the top ten hold about 0.82%. V lost 8 bases, J lost 1 base, and 11 bases lay in between. This CDR3 contains 13 residues. CDR1 SNHLY and CDR2 FYNNEI come from the germline V gene. The chain joins TRBV2 to TRBJ1-2, with D perhaps TRBD1 (6 bases). Sample: CD4+ or CD8+ T cells sorted from blood, taken in a trial of the OX40 agonist ivuxolimab. This receptor was taken from an adult with an advanced solid tumor such as melanoma, head and neck, liver or kidney cancer. The CDR3 loop is CASGGVFNYGYTF. The CDR3 DNA is TGTGCCAGCGGGGGCGTCTTTAACTATGGCTACACCTTC.